The 26 T cell receptor beta chains presented below share a single source sample, sequenced in a study of blood T cell repertoires in COVID-19. TCRdb keeps only in-frame clones here, not all; method: immunoSEQ multiplex PCR. The sample lists approximately 300,000 clones; roughly nine tenths were seen once. The sample comprised peripheral blood. These receptors were taken from a man younger than 35 who had recovered from COVID-19.

Here the CDR3 DNA reads TGCGCCAGCAGCCAAGACAGCGGACTAGTGTTCGCCGGGGAGCTGTTTTTT. Translating gives CASSQDSGLVFAGELFF. The V gene is TRBV4-1, the J gene TRBJ2-2, with 7 bases matching TRBD2. Germline trimming cut 0 bases from V and 6 bases from J; bases unmatched to any gene: 10. This CDR3 has 17 amino acids. Germline CDR1 is MGHRA and CDR2 is YSYEKL.

This clone was seen only a few times. The chain uses TRBV6-6 and TRBJ2-7; 9 bases match TRBD1. The CDR3 has 14 residues. J was trimmed by 5 bases and V by 5 bases; bases with no gene match: 7. Germline CDR1 is MNHNY and CDR2 is SVGAGI (reference sequence). The CDR3 reads CASSEGQGTHEQYF. DNA of the CDR3: TGTGCCAGCAGTGAGGGACAGGGAACCCACGAGCAGTACTTC.

The rearrangement links TRBV9 to TRBJ1-1; D is undetermined. Germline V lookup: CDR1 SGDLS, CDR2 YYNGEE. The ends were cut back, 4 bases at V and 5 bases at J, with 12 bases in the middle. The CDR3 runs to 13 residues. The CDR3 spells CASSRSRGTEAFF. Written as DNA, the CDR3 is TGTGCCAGCAGCCGATCCCGAGGGACTGAAGCTTTCTTT.

The rearrangement uses TRBV5-1 and TRBJ1-2; tentative D call: TRBD1 (5 bases). The CDR3 length is 15 residues. V lost 2 bases and J lost 10, with 21 bases in between. In germline, CDR1 is SGHRS, CDR2 YFSETQ. The CDR3, as DNA: TGCGCCAGCAGCTTCAATTCTCAGGGTCCAGGCGACTACACCTTC. This codes for CASSFNSQGPGDYTF.

The rearrangement links TRBV6-1 to TRBJ1-5; D is perhaps TRBD1 (6 bases). Deletions cut 6 bases from V and 0 bases from J, with 9 bases between. Germline CDR1 reads MNHNS; CDR2 reads SASEGT. The CDR3 runs 14 residues. The CDR3 protein is CASSGQNSNQPQHF. The CDR3 coding sequence is TGTGCCAGCAGCGGACAGAATAGCAATCAGCCCCAGCATTTT.

This clone was detected only a few times. The rearrangement uses TRBV5-8 and TRBJ1-2; no firm D call. V lost 4 bases and J 3 bases, leaving 16 bases between the germline ends. CDR1 and CDR2 from the germline V gene are SGHTS and YDEGEE. The CDR3 has 15 amino acids. The CDR3 DNA is TGTGCCAGCAGCCCCTGGATCTCCGGGGACTATGGCTACACCTTC. This encodes CASSPWISGDYGYTF.

The CDR3: CASSFGDRVYGYTF. CDR3 coding DNA: TGTGCCAGCAGCTTTGGCGACAGGGTCTATGGCTACACCTTC. The chain has TRBV7-8 and TRBJ1-2, with 7 bases that match TRBD1. Per germline, CDR1 SGHVS and CDR2 FQNEAQ. This CDR3 region has 14 residues. V dropped 3 bases and J dropped 4; count of bases not matched to a gene: 5.

The chain uses TRBV19 and TRBJ2-1; D gene uncertain. The CDR3 has 14 residues. Trimming stripped 6 bases from V and 3 bases from J, with 12 bases between. The germline V gene encodes CDR1 LNHDA and CDR2 SQIVND (reference sequence). The CDR3 DNA reads as TGTGCCAGTAGCGATCTTGGGCACTACAATGAGCAGTTCTTC. This gives the protein CASSDLGHYNEQFF.

This clone was recorded once. The chain uses TRBV6-5 and TRBJ1-1; possible D gene TRBD1, 6 bases. The germline V and J ends were trimmed by 2 bases and 9 bases, with 13 bases remaining between them. Germline V gene data show CDR1 as MNHEY and CDR2 as SVGAGI. This CDR3 is 13 amino acids long. CDR3 sequence: CASSYGGREKAFF. Here the CDR3 DNA reads TGTGCCAGCAGTTACGGGGGCAGAGAGAAAGCTTTCTTT.

The chain joins TRBV3-1 (or the pseudogene TRBV3-2) to TRBJ1-2; D is possibly TRBD1 (5 bases). Trimming cost V 4 bases and J 5 bases, with 14 bases left between them. The CDR3 is 14 residues long. From germline, CDR1 is LGHDT and CDR2 YNNKEL (reference sequence). CDR3 DNA sequence: TGTGCCAGCAGCCCGGCAATCGACAGTTATGGCTACACCTTC. The encoded protein is CASSPAIDSYGYTF.

The chain couples TRBV10-3 to TRBJ1-1; 11 bases map to TRBD1. CDR1 is ENHRY, CDR2 SYGVKD, per germline. J gave up 7 bases and V 2 bases, and 3 bases lay outside the gene matches. The CDR3 has 14 residues. In nucleotides, the CDR3 is TGTGCCATCAGTGAGGAAGGGACAGGGGGTGAAGCTTTCTTT. Protein product: CAISEEGTGGEAFF.

This clone was detected a few times. The chain employs TRBV4-1 and TRBJ1-6; possible D gene TRBD1, 5 bases. CDR3 length equals 15 residues. Germline V gene sequence: CDR1 MGHRA, CDR2 YSYEKL. Trimming removed 7 bases from V and 8 bases from J, with 18 bases in between. The CDR3 reads CASKMSGTGDSPLHF. DNA for the CDR3: TGCGCCAGCAAAATGTCCGGGACTGGGGATTCACCCCTCCACTTT.

In DNA form, the CDR3 reads TGTGCCAGCGGGACACCTATCTCCTACGAGCAGTACTTC. The encoded protein is CASGTPISYEQYF. This rearrangement joins TRBV6-5 to TRBJ2-7, with D tentatively TRBD1 (6 bases). This CDR3 region has 13 residues. V was clipped by 8 bases and J by 0 bases, with 11 bases between them. Germline V gives CDR1 MNHEY, CDR2 SVGAGI.

J is TRBJ1-1 and V is TRBV5-4, with no clear D. The germline V and J ends were trimmed by 4 bases and 0 bases, with 13 bases remaining between them. The CDR3 loop spans 15 amino acids. CDR1 and CDR2 from the germline V gene are SGHNT and YYREEE (reference sequence). The CDR3 coding sequence is TGTGCCAGCAGCCCGGGTGCGGATATGAACACTGAAGCTTTCTTT. Translated: CASSPGADMNTEAFF. Full variable domain (rest looked up from reference TRBV5-4 and TRBJ1-1): ETGVTQSPTHLIKTRGQQVTLRCSSQSGHNTVSWYQQALGQGPQFIFQYYREEENGRGNFPPRFSGLQFPNYSSELNVNALELDDSALYLCASSPGADMNTEAFFGQGTRLTVV.

This clone showed up just once. The V and J genes are TRBV7-8 and TRBJ2-3, with 7 bases identical to TRBD1. Germline-derived CDR1 and CDR2 are SGHVS and FQNEAQ. With V trimmed by 5 bases and J by 0 bases, 5 bases remained unmatched. The CDR3 extends over 15 amino acids. As DNA, the CDR3 is TGTGCCAGCAGCCGTTCAGGGGGAAGCACAGATACGCAGTATTTT. Its translation is CASSRSGGSTDTQYF. The entire variable domain, with the rest obtained from reference TRBV7-8 and TRBJ2-3, is as follows: GAGVSQSPRYKVAKRGQDVALRCDPISGHVSLFWYQQALGQGPEFLTYFQNEAQLDKSGLPSDRFFAERPEGSVSTLKIQRTQQEDSAVYLCASSRSGGSTDTQYFGPGTRLTVL.

V usage is TRBV5-4 and J usage is TRBJ2-7, with 8 bases that match TRBD1. J gave up 7 bases and V 0 bases, and 6 bases lay outside the gene matches. Germline assignment: CDR1 SGHNT and CDR2 YYREEE (reference sequence). The CDR3 covers 14 residues. The CDR3 here is CASSLGQGLREQYF. In DNA form, the CDR3 reads TGTGCCAGCAGCTTGGGACAGGGGTTGAGGGAGCAGTACTTC.

J is TRBJ2-5 and V is TRBV9, with D perhaps matching TRBD1 (6 bases). V was shortened by 0 bases and J by 4 bases, with 7 bases between the two germline ends. The CDR3 is 13 residues long. Germline V gene lookup returns CDR1 SGDLS and CDR2 YYNGEE. In DNA, the CDR3 is TGTGCCAGCAGCGTAGCACAGGGAGAGACCCAGTACTTC. Its protein product is CASSVAQGETQYF.

The V gene is TRBV18, the J gene TRBJ2-3; no definite D call. Trimming stripped 3 bases from V and 1 base from J, with 11 bases between. Germline V lookup: CDR1 KGHSH, CDR2 LQKENI. This CDR3 is 15 amino acids long. The CDR3 protein is CASSPPPPRTDTQYF. The CDR3 DNA is TGTGCCAGCTCACCCCCCCCTCCCCGCACAGATACGCAGTATTTT.

This chain links TRBV27 with TRBJ2-1; perhaps TRBD1 as D (6 bases). CDR3 length: 14 residues. V shed 4 bases and J shed 3 bases, with 10 bases lying between them. The germline V gene encodes CDR1 MNHEY and CDR2 SMNVEV (reference sequence). The DNA for the CDR3 is TGTGCCAGCAGTTCGACGGACAGCTACAATGAGCAGTTCTTC. It encodes CASSSTDSYNEQFF.

The chain carries TRBV7-9 and TRBJ2-5, with D possibly being TRBD1 (6 bases). The V gene's germline CDR1 is SEHNR and CDR2 FQNEAQ (reference sequence). The CDR3 is 14 residues long. The V gene lost 5 bases and the J gene lost 9 bases, with 19 bases spanning the gap. Here the CDR3 reads CASSLQQGAGAQYF. Written as DNA, the CDR3 is TGTGCCAGCAGCCTGCAACAGGGAGCCGGGGCCCAGTACTTC.

The rearrangement links TRBV6-5 to TRBJ1-4; D unresolved. Trimming took 3 bases from V and 5 from J, leaving 7 bases between them. Germline lookup yields CDR1 MNHEY and CDR2 SVGAGI. The CDR3 runs 13 residues. CDR3 loop: CASSYLINEKLFF. The CDR3, as DNA: TGTGCCAGCAGTTATCTTATAAATGAAAAACTGTTTTTT.

The chain has TRBV6-2 or TRBV6-3 and TRBJ2-3, with 10 bases lining up with TRBD2. The CDR3 totals 18 residues. The V segment lost 2 bases and the J segment 1 base; nucleotides outside the gene matches: 9. Germline CDR1 MNHEY, CDR2 SVGEGT. Here the CDR3 reads CASSYGSGGSFGTDTQYF. Here the CDR3 DNA reads TGTGCCAGCAGTTACGGTAGCGGGGGGTCCTTTGGCACAGATACGCAGTATTTT.

The V and J genes are TRBV7-9 and TRBJ1-6; D might be TRBD1 (6 bases). V was pared by 5 bases and J by 4 bases, with 15 bases between. The CDR3 consists of 16 residues. CDR1 and CDR2 (germline): SEHNR, FQNEAQ (reference sequence). This CDR3 reads CASSQTGSSYNSPLHF. CDR3 DNA sequence: TGTGCCAGCAGCCAAACAGGGAGTTCGTATAATTCACCCCTCCACTTT.

Only a few counts were recorded for this clone. This chain connects TRBV18 to TRBJ2-3; no firm D call. V was pared by 6 bases and J by 0 bases, with 7 bases between. This CDR3 is 13 amino acids long. The germline V gene has CDR1 KGHSH and CDR2 LQKENI. The chain's CDR3 is CASSLRSTDTQYF. For the CDR3, the DNA is TGTGCCAGCTCGTTGCGTAGCACAGATACGCAGTATTTT.

This clone was found a few times. The rearrangement links TRBV6-1 to TRBJ1-1; 7 positions agree with TRBD1. Trimming took 2 bases from V and 10 from J; bases not matched to a gene: 13. The CDR3 has 15 amino acids. Germline CDR1 and CDR2: MNHNS and SASEGT. CDR3 sequence (DNA): TGTGCCAGCAGTGAATGGTCAGGGGGTTTTTACCGAGCTTTCTTT. This codes for CASSEWSGGFYRAFF.

The rearrangement uses TRBV11-2 and TRBJ2-7; D possibly corresponds to TRBD1 (6 bases). Trimming shortened V by 5 bases and J by 0 bases, and 11 bases separated the two germline ends. Germline V gives CDR1 SGHAT, CDR2 FQNNGV. The CDR3 spans 14 residues. CDR3 coding DNA: TGTGCCAGCAGCCCTCGGGACACCTCCTACGAGCAGTACTTC. It encodes CASSPRDTSYEQYF.